This TCR beta chain was identified in a study of shared clonotypes between healthy human individuals. The V gene's germline CDR1 is LNHNV and CDR2 YYDKDF (reference sequence). The CDR3 runs to 16 residues. The V gene lost 0 bases and the J gene lost 3 bases, with 15 bases spanning the gap. Here immunoSEQ multiplex PCR was the method, and the copy in TCRdb shows in-frame clones only, minus some. The top ten hold around 0.45% of the sample, which has about 1.5 million clones, roughly 98% seen once. Sequences were obtained from naive CD4+ T cells sorted from blood. The subset is: CD45RA+ positively selected. The origin of this receptor is a man aged 30 to 39 in good health. This chain joins TRBV15 and TRBJ2-7; perhaps TRBD2 as D (5 bases). For the CDR3, the DNA is TGTGCCACCAGCAGAGATGGCCCGGGATTTGGCTACGAGCAGTACTTC. It specifies CATSRDGPGFGYEQYF.